These 25 T cell receptor beta chains originate from one sample sequenced in a study of cytomegalovirus exposure and HLA in healthy donors. PCR employed 60 Vbeta and 13 Jbeta primers. Profiled with immunoSEQ multiplex PCR; TCRdb holds only in-frame clones, not every one. The sample holds some 150,000 clones, around 79% seen once. Sequencing used PBMCs. Receptor source: a man aged 25-40 years in good health and CMV-seropositive.

Concerning this clone itself: Sequence at one end of the junction differs from germline and may be a read error. The chain couples TRBV6-1 to TRBJ1-5; D uncertain. The CDR3 totals 18 residues. Germline V gives CDR1 MNHNS, CDR2 SASEGT. The CDR3 protein is CASSQAWPSAYSNQPQHF. In nucleotides, the CDR3 is TGTGCCAGCAGTCAAGCCTGGCCGTCCGCATATAGCAATCAGCCCCAGCATTTT.

V is TRBV21-1 and J is TRBJ2-3; the D call TRBD2 from the table was never checked on the DNA. TRBV21-1 is marked as a pseudogene. The CDR3 has 15 residues. The CDR3 spells CASSRMAGGRDTQYF. The CDR3 nucleotides are TGTGCCAGCAGCAGAATGGCGGGAGGGAGAGATACGCAGTATTTT.

The sample holds a few counts of this clone. The chain employs TRBV5-6 and TRBJ2-7, with D perhaps matching TRBD1 (5 bases). Germline-derived CDR1 and CDR2 are SGHDT and YYEEEE. Trimming removed 0 bases at V and 2 bases at J, with 12 bases between. This CDR3 is 15 amino acids long. The CDR3 sequence is CASSLGQYPTYEQYF. The DNA of the CDR3 is TGTGCCAGCAGCTTGGGACAGTACCCCACCTACGAGCAGTACTTC.

V is TRBV6-1 and J is TRBJ2-5, with 9 bases that match TRBD1. The J call may be incorrect, as the DNA end agrees better with TRBJ2-7. Per germline, CDR1 MNHNS and CDR2 SASEGT. The CDR3 runs to 17 residues. The CDR3 protein is CASSVSRNRGRAYEQYF. In DNA, the CDR3 is TGTGCCAGCAGTGTATCCCGGAACAGGGGGCGCGCCTACGAGCAGTACTTC.

The V call is TRBV25-1, the J call TRBJ1-1; 8 bases are shared with TRBD1. CDR3 length equals 11 residues. V lost 4 bases, J lost 11 bases, and 3 bases stayed unmatched. Germline V gene sequence: CDR1 MGHDK, CDR2 SYGVNS. CDR3 sequence reads: CASSGQGMAFF. The CDR3 nucleotides are TGTGCCAGCAGTGGACAGGGGATGGCTTTCTTT. The whole variable domain, remainder taken from reference TRBV25-1 and TRBJ1-1, is EADIYQTPRYLVIGTGKKITLECSQTMGHDKMYWYQQDPGMELHLIHYSYGVNSTEKGDLSSESTVSRIRTEHFPLTLESARPSHTSQYLCASSGQGMAFFGQGTRLTVV.

The gene calls are TRBV5-1 and TRBJ1-1; 9 bases are a match to TRBD1. CDR1 is SGHRS and CDR2 is YFSETQ in the germline V gene. CDR3 length: 15 residues. The junction had 9 bases not matched to a gene; V was cut back by 4 bases and J by 5 bases. The CDR3 spells CASSQRTGDNTEAFF. In DNA form, the CDR3 reads TGCGCCAGCAGCCAGAGGACAGGGGATAATACTGAAGCTTTCTTT.

The chain has TRBV25-1 and TRBJ2-5; D unresolved. Germline loops: CDR1 MGHDK, CDR2 SYGVNS. The CDR3 has 14 amino acids. The V end was cut by 4 bases, the J end by 0 bases, with 9 bases between. The DNA of the CDR3 is TGTGCCAGCAGTGGCAGGATGTACCAAGAGACCCAGTACTTC. This sequence encodes CASSGRMYQETQYF. Supplemented by reference TRBV25-1 and TRBJ2-5, the full variable domain reads EADIYQTPRYLVIGTGKKITLECSQTMGHDKMYWYQQDPGMELHLIHYSYGVNSTEKGDLSSESTVSRIRTEHFPLTLESARPSHTSQYLCASSGRMYQETQYFGPGTRLLVL.

V gene TRBV29-1 combines with J gene TRBJ2-3, with 9 bases aligning to TRBD1. Unmatched junction bases numbered 9, after V lost 7 bases and J lost 4 bases. This CDR3 has 14 amino acids. The V gene's germline CDR1 is SQVTM and CDR2 ANQGSEA. CDR3 region: CSAGRDRAPDTQYF. The CDR3 DNA reads as TGCAGCGCAGGACGGGACAGGGCCCCAGATACGCAGTATTTT.

The CDR3 spells CASSDRFKNIQYF. CDR3 bases: TGTGCCAGCAGTGACAGATTCAAAAACATTCAGTACTTC. This chain links TRBV6-1 with TRBJ2-4; no firm D call. The ends were cut back, 3 bases at V and 3 bases at J, with 6 bases in the middle. CDR3 length: 13 amino acids. Germline CDR1 reads MNHNS; CDR2 reads SASEGT.

The chain carries TRBV6-5 and TRBJ1-3; a weak D match, TRBD1 (6 bases). V was shortened by 10 bases and J by 0 bases, with 16 bases between the two germline ends. The CDR3 length is 15 residues. Germline V CDR1 and CDR2: MNHEY, SVGAGI. This CDR3 is CATRRDTTSGNTIYF. CDR3 sequence (DNA): TGTGCCACCCGCCGGGACACCACCTCTGGAAACACCATATATTTT.

The gene calls are TRBV7-2 and TRBJ2-1; 8 bases align to TRBD1. The CDR3 has 15 residues. The ends lost 3 bases at V and 1 base at J; junction bases unmatched: 2. Germline CDR1 reads SGHTA; CDR2 reads FQGNSA. CDR3 sequence: CASSFTGGSYNEQFF. Here the CDR3 DNA reads TGTGCCAGCAGCTTCACAGGGGGGTCCTACAATGAGCAGTTCTTC. The whole variable domain, remainder taken from reference TRBV7-2 and TRBJ2-1, is GAGVSQSPSNKVTEKGKDVELRCDPISGHTALYWYRQSLGQGLEFLIYFQGNSAPDKSGLPSDRFSAERTGGSVSTLTIQRTQQEDSAVYLCASSFTGGSYNEQFFGPGTRLTVL.

This clone was seen once. The CDR3 protein is CASSLGQGNTYEQYF. The CDR3 nucleotides are TGTGCCAGCAGCTTAGGACAGGGGAATACCTACGAGCAGTACTTC. V usage is TRBV7-2 and J usage is TRBJ2-7; 8 bases are shared with TRBD1. CDR1 is SGHTA and CDR2 is FQGNSA in the germline V gene. The V gene end was trimmed by 1 base and the J gene end by 2 bases; junction bases not matched to a gene: 4. There are 15 residues in the CDR3.

The chain has TRBV28 and TRBJ2-3; TRBD1 aligns across 10 bases. V was pared by 9 bases and J by 1 base, with 13 bases of the junction left unmatched. The CDR3 is made up of 17 amino acids. Per germline, CDR1 MDHEN and CDR2 SYDVKM. In DNA, the CDR3 is TGTGCCAGTCTCCCGCTACCGGGACAGGGGCGCACAGATACGCAGTATTTT. Encoded protein: CASLPLPGQGRTDTQYF.

J is TRBJ1-1 and V is TRBV19; TRBD1 aligns across 9 bases. The germline V gene has CDR1 LNHDA and CDR2 SQIVND (reference sequence). The CDR3 contains 15 residues. The V and J ends lost 10 bases and 6 bases, in that order; junction bases with no gene match: 15. This CDR3 reads CATRNSGTGRSEAFF. Written as DNA, the CDR3 is TGTGCCACCAGGAATTCCGGGACAGGGCGATCTGAAGCTTTCTTT.

This clone was counted only a few times. The gene calls are TRBV10-3 and TRBJ2-7; D perhaps matches TRBD1 (6 bases). The CDR3 runs to 14 residues. Trimming shortened V by 7 bases and J by 0 bases, and 13 bases separated the two germline ends. Germline CDR1 is ENHRY and CDR2 is SYGVKD. CDR3 coding DNA: TGTGCCATCAAACGGACGGACAGCTCCTACGAGCAGTACTTC. It specifies CAIKRTDSSYEQYF.

V and J are TRBV21-1 and TRBJ2-3; the DNA was not compared with TRBD1, the D call given in the table. TRBV21-1 is classified as a pseudogene. The CDR3 consists of 17 residues. For the CDR3, the DNA is TGTGCCAGCACCAATGGCACGGCAGGCCGTCATGAGGATACGCAGTATTTT. Residues: CASTNGTAGRHEDTQYF.

V gene TRBV19 combines with J gene TRBJ1-2, with 7 bases identical to TRBD1. In germline, CDR1 is LNHDA, CDR2 SQIVND (reference sequence). The CDR3 covers 17 residues. J lost 5 bases, V lost 7 bases, and 19 bases had no gene match. The CDR3 DNA reads as TGTGCCAGTACCAAATCGACAGGGTCATTGGGGCCTTATGGCTACACCTTC. Translation gives CASTKSTGSLGPYGYTF.

The chain employs TRBV7-8 and TRBJ2-1; D may be TRBD2 (6 bases). The CDR3 contains 14 residues. Looked up from germline, CDR1 is SGHVS and CDR2 is FQNEAQ. V dropped 3 bases and J dropped 3 bases, with 9 bases sitting between them. The CDR3 DNA reads as TGTGCCAGCAGCTTGTTTAGCGGCTACAATGAGCAGTTCTTC. The encoded protein is CASSLFSGYNEQFF.

The chain recombines TRBV29-1 with TRBJ2-1; 12 bases are a match to TRBD2. The V segment lost 7 bases and the J segment 6 bases; nucleotides outside the gene matches: 4. CDR3 size: 13 residues. Germline loops: CDR1 SQVTM, CDR2 ANQGSEA. CDR3 sequence: CSAVGLAGNEQFF. Here the CDR3 DNA reads TGCAGCGCTGTGGGACTAGCGGGCAATGAGCAGTTCTTC.

Only one count was recorded for this clone. The V call is TRBV19, the J call TRBJ2-7, with 12 bases matching TRBD2. Trimming cost V 0 bases and J 3 bases; bases outside gene matches: 3. The CDR3 is made up of 16 amino acids. Germline CDR1 is LNHDA and CDR2 is SQIVND (reference sequence). CDR3 sequence reads: CASSIERTSGIYEQYF. CDR3 nucleotides: TGTGCCAGTAGTATAGAGAGGACTAGCGGGATCTACGAGCAGTACTTC.

The gene calls are TRBV9 and TRBJ2-5; 12 nucleotides line up with TRBD1. V shed 4 bases, J shed 2 bases, and the junction held 15 bases outside the gene matches. Germline lookup yields CDR1 SGDLS and CDR2 YYNGEE. The length of the CDR3 is 19 residues. The CDR3 loop reads CASSPVTGTGGAGQETQYF. Here the CDR3 DNA reads TGTGCCAGCAGCCCGGTCACCGGGACAGGGGGCGCGGGGCAAGAGACCCAGTACTTC.

The chain employs TRBV9 and TRBJ1-5, with a weak D call TRBD1 (6 bases). Germline loops: CDR1 SGDLS, CDR2 YYNGEE. Trimming removed 0 bases at V and 2 bases at J, with 9 bases between. The CDR3 runs to 15 residues. The CDR3 sequence is CASSVASGGNQPQHF. Written as DNA, the CDR3 is TGTGCCAGCAGCGTAGCTTCAGGGGGCAATCAGCCCCAGCATTTT.

The genes are TRBV28 and TRBJ1-5; no definite D call. The CDR3 is 15 residues long. Germline V gives CDR1 MDHEN, CDR2 SYDVKM. V lost 3 bases to trimming and J lost 1 base, with 10 bases between them. DNA for the CDR3: TGTGCCAGCAGTTTTAGGCGCGGGAGCAATCAGCCCCAGCATTTT. The encoded protein is CASSFRRGSNQPQHF.

The sample holds a few counts of this clone. This chain connects TRBV7-2 to TRBJ1-2; D gene unclear. The V and J ends lost 5 bases and 2 bases respectively, with 12 bases between them. Germline V CDR1 and CDR2: SGHTA, FQGNSA. The CDR3 totals 14 residues. CDR3 sequence (DNA): TGTGCCAGCAGCCTCGACACGGGGAACTATGGCTACACCTTC. Translated, it gives CASSLDTGNYGYTF. Filled out from reference TRBV7-2 and TRBJ1-2, the complete variable domain reads GAGVSQSPSNKVTEKGKDVELRCDPISGHTALYWYRQSLGQGLEFLIYFQGNSAPDKSGLPSDRFSAERTGGSVSTLTIQRTQQEDSAVYLCASSLDTGNYGYTFGSGTRLTVV.

The chain recombines TRBV7-2 with TRBJ2-7; 11 bases are a match to TRBD2. CDR3 size: 15 residues. J was trimmed by 5 bases and V by 4 bases; bases with no gene match: 7. Germline CDR1 and CDR2: SGHTA and FQGNSA. CDR3 sequence reads: CASSSPTSGSDEQYF. The CDR3 bases are TGTGCCAGCAGCTCGCCCACTAGCGGGAGCGACGAGCAGTACTTC.